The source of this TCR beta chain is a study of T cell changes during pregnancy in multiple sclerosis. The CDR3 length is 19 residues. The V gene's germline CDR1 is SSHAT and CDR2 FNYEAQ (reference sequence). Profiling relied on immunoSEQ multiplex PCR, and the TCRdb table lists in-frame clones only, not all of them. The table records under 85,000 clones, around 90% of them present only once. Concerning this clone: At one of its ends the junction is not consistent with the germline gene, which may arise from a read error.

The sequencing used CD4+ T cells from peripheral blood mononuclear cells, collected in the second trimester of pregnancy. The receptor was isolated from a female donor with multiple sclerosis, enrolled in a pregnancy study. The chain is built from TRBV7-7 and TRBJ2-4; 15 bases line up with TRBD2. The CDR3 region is CASSLGLAGGRRDKNIQYF. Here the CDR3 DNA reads TGTGCTAGCAGCTTGGGACTAGCGGGAGGAAGGAGAGATAAAAACATTCAGTACTTC.